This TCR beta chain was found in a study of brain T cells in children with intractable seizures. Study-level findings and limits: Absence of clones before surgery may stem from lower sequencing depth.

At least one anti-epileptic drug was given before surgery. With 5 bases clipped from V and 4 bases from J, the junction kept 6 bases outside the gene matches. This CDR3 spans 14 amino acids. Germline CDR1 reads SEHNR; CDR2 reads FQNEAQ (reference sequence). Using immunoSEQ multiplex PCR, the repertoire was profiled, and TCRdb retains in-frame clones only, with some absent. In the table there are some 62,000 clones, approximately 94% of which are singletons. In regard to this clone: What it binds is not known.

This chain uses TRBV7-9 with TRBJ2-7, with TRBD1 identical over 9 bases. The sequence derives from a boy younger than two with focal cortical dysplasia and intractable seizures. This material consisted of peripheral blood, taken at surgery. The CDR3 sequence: CASSISQGAYEQYF. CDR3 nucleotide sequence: TGTGCCAGCAGCATTTCACAGGGGGCTTACGAGCAGTACTTC.